These 30 T cell receptor beta chains share one sample of origin, sequenced in a study of T-cell reconstitution after alpha-beta-depleted transplantation in children. TCRbeta library preparation incorporated unique molecular identifiers. TCRdb itself ran the PCR reads through MiXCR, one entry per CDR3 protein. The sample contains approximately 350,000 distinct CDR3 sequences, around 10% of which appear only once. Sample: PBMCs from the stem cell graft donor, taken from the stem cell graft. These receptors were taken from a human donor who donated a stem cell graft to a child with acute lymphoblastic leukemia.

In this sample, this clonotype turned up a few times. The chain recombines TRBV29-1 with TRBJ1-1; D not certain. This CDR3 is 12 amino acids long. Trimming removed 4 bases at V and 5 bases at J, with 11 bases between. Germline V gene lookup returns CDR1 SQVTM and CDR2 ANQGSEA. CDR3 sequence (DNA): TGCAGCGTTGTCGTTAGTGCGACTGAAGCTTTCTTT. Its translation: CSVVVSATEAFF.

There are many counts of this clonotype. The genes are TRBV25-1 and TRBJ1-1; the D is unclear. Trimming shortened V by 1 base and J by 5 bases, and 5 bases separated the two germline ends. The CDR3 covers 12 residues. Germline values: CDR1 MGHDK, CDR2 SYGVNS. The CDR3 loop is CASSELGTEAFF. CDR3 nucleotide sequence: TGTGCCAGCAGTGAATTAGGGACTGAAGCTTTCTTT.

A few counts support this clonotype. The rearrangement joins TRBV5-1 to TRBJ1-5; possible D gene TRBD1, 6 bases. The CDR3 covers 14 residues. Between the trimmed V and J ends, which lost 0 bases and 3 bases, there was a span of 7 bases. Germline CDR1 is SGHRS and CDR2 is YFSETQ. CDR3 DNA sequence: TGCGCCAGCAGCTTGGAGGGGGTCAATCAGCCCCAGCATTTT. Its protein is CASSLEGVNQPQHF.

The chain combines TRBV29-1 with TRBJ2-7, with D perhaps matching TRBD2 (6 bases). In germline, CDR1 is SQVTM, CDR2 ANQGSEA. This CDR3 contains 13 residues. Trimming left V 3 bases short and J 5 bases short, with 14 bases between. CDR3 DNA: TGCAGCGTTGATAGGTTACCGGGGGACGAGCAGTACTTC. This gives the protein CSVDRLPGDEQYF.

This clonotype was seen many times. In DNA, the CDR3 is TGTGCCACCAGCACGGACAGGGTGACCGAGCAGTACTTC. This encodes CATSTDRVTEQYF. The rearrangement links TRBV15 to TRBJ2-7; 8 nucleotides match TRBD1. The CDR3 runs 13 residues. V was clipped by 4 bases and J by 6 bases; unmatched bases: 5. Germline V gene sequence: CDR1 LNHNV, CDR2 YYDKDF (reference sequence).

The chain carries TRBV2 and TRBJ2-5; 7 bases map to TRBD1. The V segment lost 7 bases and the J segment 1 base; nucleotides outside the gene matches: 6. Germline loops: CDR1 SNHLY, CDR2 FYNNEI. This CDR3 contains 14 residues. This CDR3 is CASKLQGPQETQYF. CDR3 coding DNA: TGTGCCAGCAAGCTACAGGGGCCCCAAGAGACCCAGTACTTC.

This clonotype was recorded many times. The rearrangement uses TRBV20-1 and TRBJ2-3; D is unresolved. Between the trimmed V and J ends, which lost 0 bases and 0 bases, there was a span of 10 bases. Germline values: CDR1 DFQATT, CDR2 SNEGSKA (reference sequence). The CDR3 has 15 amino acids. Here the CDR3 reads CSARDGEWSTDTQYF. DNA of the CDR3: TGCAGTGCTAGAGACGGAGAGTGGAGCACAGATACGCAGTATTTT.

The chain uses TRBV4-1 and TRBJ1-2, with a tentative D call TRBD1 (5 bases). V lost 0 bases and J 8 bases, leaving 16 bases between the germline ends. Germline values: CDR1 MGHRA, CDR2 YSYEKL. The CDR3 contains 15 residues. DNA of the CDR3: TGCGCCAGCAGCCAAGATCCCAGCGCGTGGGACGGCTACACCTTC. Its protein product is CASSQDPSAWDGYTF.

The sample holds a few counts of this clonotype. V and J are TRBV7-2 and TRBJ2-1; 8 nucleotides match TRBD2. Losses at the gene ends were 5 bases for V and 2 bases for J; bases not matched to a gene: 2. Germline CDR1 is SGHTA and CDR2 is FQGNSA. CDR3 length: 14 residues. CDR3 amino acids: CASSAGGPYNEQFF. The CDR3 nucleotides are TGTGCCAGCAGCGCGGGAGGACCCTACAATGAGCAGTTCTTC. Combining the CDR3 with reference TRBV7-2 and TRBJ2-1 gives the whole variable domain GAGVSQSPSNKVTEKGKDVELRCDPISGHTALYWYRQSLGQGLEFLIYFQGNSAPDKSGLPSDRFSAERTGGSVSTLTIQRTQQEDSAVYLCASSAGGPYNEQFFGPGTRLTVL.

This clonotype was found a few times. V is TRBV20-1 and J is TRBJ1-4; no clear D gene. In germline, CDR1 is DFQATT, CDR2 SNEGSKA (reference sequence). The length of the CDR3 is 13 residues. Trimming pared 3 bases from V and 4 bases from J, leaving 9 bases between. Written as DNA, the CDR3 is TGCAGTGCTAGCAGCCAGTTTAATGAAAAACTGTTTTTT. Translating it yields CSASSQFNEKLFF.

In its sample, this clonotype was seen a few times. The J gene is TRBJ2-1, the V gene TRBV4-1; D may be TRBD2 (5 bases). Germline assignment: CDR1 MGHRA and CDR2 YSYEKL. The CDR3 has 17 residues. Trimming removed 0 bases at V and 0 bases at J, with 12 bases between. CDR3 bases: TGCGCCAGCAGCCAAGAAGCGGCACCGAGCTCCTACAATGAGCAGTTCTTC. Amino acids: CASSQEAAPSSYNEQFF.

The rearrangement links TRBV6-1 to TRBJ2-6, with D unresolved. The ends were cut back, 5 bases at V and 4 bases at J, with 9 bases in the middle. CDR1 is MNHNS and CDR2 is SASEGT in the germline V gene. This CDR3 contains 14 residues. The CDR3 loop is CASSKGNGANVLTF. CDR3 in DNA: TGTGCCAGCAGTAAGGGAAACGGGGCCAACGTCCTGACTTTC.

This chain joins TRBV15 and TRBJ2-1, with D hard to call. CDR3 length: 14 amino acids. Trimming removed 0 bases at V and 10 bases at J, with 13 bases between. Per the germline V gene, CDR1 is LNHNV and CDR2 is YYDKDF (reference sequence). The CDR3 is CATSRDRAAGEQFF. The CDR3 DNA follows: TGTGCCACCAGCAGAGATCGGGCGGCCGGGGAGCAGTTCTTC. The full variable domain, rest sourced from reference TRBV15 and TRBJ2-1, is DAMVIQNPRYQVTQFGKPVTLSCSQTLNHNVMYWYQQKSSQAPKLLFHYYDKDFNNEADTPDNFQSRRPNTSFCFLDIRSPGLGDTAMYLCATSRDRAAGEQFFGPGTRLTVL.

This clonotype was observed a few times. The chain couples TRBV7-9 to TRBJ1-5, with TRBD1 matching over 7 bases. The CDR3 runs to 14 residues. Germline V gives CDR1 SEHNR, CDR2 FQNEAQ (reference sequence). Germline trimming cut 5 bases from V and 7 bases from J; bases unmatched to any gene: 8. The CDR3 spells CASSPDRARQPQHF. The CDR3, as DNA: TGTGCCAGCAGCCCAGACAGGGCGCGGCAGCCCCAGCATTTT.

The CDR3 region is CASSFAGGGETQYF. CDR3 nucleotide sequence: TGTGCCAGCAGTTTCGCGGGAGGGGGAGAGACCCAGTACTTC. V gene TRBV12-3 or TRBV12-4 combines with J gene TRBJ2-5, with 9 bases aligning to TRBD2. The CDR3 is 14 residues long. Trimming removed 3 bases from V and 4 bases from J; junction bases left unmatched: 3.

In its sample, this clonotype was seen a few times. The chain employs TRBV14 and TRBJ2-7; 11 bases line up with TRBD2. From germline, CDR1 is SGHDN and CDR2 FVKESK. The CDR3 is made up of 15 amino acids. Trimming removed 1 base from V and 2 bases from J; junction bases left unmatched: 1. The CDR3 region is CASSQGLAGPYEQYF. CDR3 nucleotide sequence: TGTGCCAGCAGCCAAGGACTAGCGGGGCCCTACGAGCAGTACTTC.

The chain recombines TRBV11-1 with TRBJ2-3; D unclear. This CDR3 region has 18 residues. Trimming stripped 2 bases from V and 1 base from J, with 19 bases between. The germline V gene has CDR1 SGHAT and CDR2 FQDESV (reference sequence). In nucleotides, the CDR3 is TGTGCCAGCAGCTTATGGGTCGAAGGGCCTCGAGGCACAGATACGCAGTATTTT. As protein: CASSLWVEGPRGTDTQYF.

V is TRBV27 and J is TRBJ1-2, with D perhaps matching TRBD1 (6 bases). The CDR3 runs to 15 residues. Germline values: CDR1 MNHEY, CDR2 SMNVEV (reference sequence). V lost 8 bases, J lost 3 bases, and 19 bases lay in between. The CDR3 here is CASGSLDRPYYGYTF. The CDR3 nucleotides are TGTGCCAGCGGTTCCCTGGACAGACCCTACTATGGCTACACCTTC.

The V and J genes are TRBV28 and TRBJ2-7; 7 nucleotides line up with TRBD1. V gave up 6 bases and J gave up 3 bases; unmatched junction bases: 17. The germline gives CDR1 MDHEN, CDR2 SYDVKM. This CDR3 comprises 17 residues. The DNA of the CDR3 is TGTGCCAGCAGACAGGCCGTACAGGGGAGCCCCTACTACGAGCAGTACTTC. Amino acids: CASRQAVQGSPYYEQYF.

The chain carries TRBV20-1 and TRBJ1-6, with D possibly being TRBD1 (5 bases). CDR1 and CDR2 (germline): DFQATT, SNEGSKA (reference sequence). The V gene lost 0 bases and the J gene lost 7 bases, with 10 bases spanning the gap. This CDR3 has 14 amino acids. In DNA form, the CDR3 reads TGCAGTGCTAGAGATCTCAAGGGGAATTCACCCCTCCACTTT. This translates into CSARDLKGNSPLHF.

This clonotype came up many times. The chain links TRBV27 to TRBJ2-5; D possibly corresponds to TRBD1 (5 bases). The V gene's germline CDR1 is MNHEY and CDR2 SMNVEV (reference sequence). The CDR3 runs to 13 residues. The V gene lost 7 bases and the J gene lost 1 base, with 10 bases spanning the gap. CDR3 coding DNA: TGTGCCAGCATGTTTCAGGGCCAAGAGACCCAGTACTTC. It specifies CASMFQGQETQYF.

This clonotype was detected a few times. CDR3: CAISDIRGLATPQETQYF. For the CDR3, the DNA is TGTGCCATCAGTGACATCAGAGGGCTAGCCACACCTCAAGAGACCCAGTACTTC. V gene TRBV10-3 combines with J gene TRBJ2-5; possibly TRBD2 for D (5 bases). The germline gives CDR1 ENHRY, CDR2 SYGVKD. CDR3 length equals 18 residues. V lost 3 bases, J lost 2 bases, and 22 bases lay in between.

V and J are TRBV11-2 and TRBJ1-3; 7 bases fit TRBD1. The germline gives CDR1 SGHAT, CDR2 FQNNGV. Unmatched junction bases numbered 8, after V lost 5 bases and J lost 4 bases. CDR3 size: 15 residues. CDR3 amino acids: CASSHLTGRGNTIYF. The CDR3 nucleotides are TGTGCCAGCAGCCACTTGACAGGGAGAGGAAACACCATATATTTT. Full variable domain (rest looked up from reference TRBV11-2 and TRBJ1-3): EAGVAQSPRYKIIEKRQSVAFWCNPISGHATLYWYQQILGQGPKLLIQFQNNGVVDDSQLPKDRFSAERLKGVDSTLKIQPAKLEDSAVYLCASSHLTGRGNTIYFGEGSWLTVV.

In this sample, this clonotype turned up many times. CDR3 region: CASQTGNQPQHF. DNA of the CDR3: TGTGCCAGCCAAACAGGGAATCAGCCCCAGCATTTT. The genes are TRBV12-3 or TRBV12-4 and TRBJ1-5; D might be TRBD1 (6 bases). V gave up 8 bases and J gave up 4 bases, with 9 bases separating them. This CDR3 spans 12 amino acids.

The V and J genes are TRBV5-1 and TRBJ2-6; no definite D call. Germline V gives CDR1 SGHRS, CDR2 YFSETQ. V shed 4 bases and J shed 4 bases, with 15 bases lying between them. This CDR3 has 16 residues. This chain's CDR3 is CASSLGIKDGANVLTF. Here the CDR3 DNA reads TGCGCCAGCAGCCTGGGGATAAAGGACGGGGCCAACGTCCTGACTTTC.

This clonotype was observed at least ten times. This rearrangement joins TRBV7-2 to TRBJ2-7; D not resolved. The CDR3 runs to 14 residues. Germline CDR1 is SGHTA and CDR2 is FQGNSA. V lost 0 bases and J 0 bases, leaving 6 bases between the germline ends. DNA of the CDR3: TGTGCCAGCAGCTTAGCCCTCACCTCCTACGAGCAGTACTTC. It is translated as CASSLALTSYEQYF.

V is TRBV6-5 and J is TRBJ2-1; 11 bases are a match to TRBD1. CDR1 and CDR2 (germline): MNHEY, SVGAGI. The CDR3 extends over 15 amino acids. Trimming took 4 bases from V and 6 from J; bases not matched to a gene: 5. The CDR3 bases are TGTGCCAGCAGTTTATCCGGGACAGGGGGCAATGAGCAGTTCTTC. The encoded protein is CASSLSGTGGNEQFF.

The sample holds a few counts of this clonotype. The chain has TRBV5-6 and TRBJ1-2; D is undetermined. Per the germline V gene, CDR1 is SGHDT and CDR2 is YYEEEE. The CDR3 runs to 14 residues. V dropped 1 base and J dropped 5 bases, with 12 bases sitting between them. The CDR3 DNA reads as TGTGCCAGCAGCTTGTTCCGGGATGGGTATGGCTACACCTTC. Protein product: CASSLFRDGYGYTF.

This clonotype was observed many times. The V and J genes are TRBV6-2 or TRBV6-3 and TRBJ2-1; 9 nucleotides line up with TRBD2. The germline gives CDR1 MNHEY, CDR2 SVGEGT. J lost 15 bases, V lost 0 bases, and 12 bases had no gene match. The CDR3 extends over 15 amino acids. The CDR3 protein is CASSYSGLAASEGFF. CDR3 DNA: TGTGCCAGCAGTTACTCGGGACTAGCTGCGAGTGAAGGGTTCTTC.

This clonotype has a handful of counts. The chain uses TRBV27 and TRBJ2-1, with 9 bases that match TRBD2. Losses at the gene ends were 6 bases for V and 8 bases for J; bases not matched to a gene: 8. Germline-derived CDR1 and CDR2 are MNHEY and SMNVEV (reference sequence). This CDR3 is built from 14 residues. The CDR3 sequence: CASSAGGPSYEQFF. CDR3 DNA sequence: TGTGCCAGCAGCGCGGGAGGGCCGTCTTATGAGCAGTTCTTC.